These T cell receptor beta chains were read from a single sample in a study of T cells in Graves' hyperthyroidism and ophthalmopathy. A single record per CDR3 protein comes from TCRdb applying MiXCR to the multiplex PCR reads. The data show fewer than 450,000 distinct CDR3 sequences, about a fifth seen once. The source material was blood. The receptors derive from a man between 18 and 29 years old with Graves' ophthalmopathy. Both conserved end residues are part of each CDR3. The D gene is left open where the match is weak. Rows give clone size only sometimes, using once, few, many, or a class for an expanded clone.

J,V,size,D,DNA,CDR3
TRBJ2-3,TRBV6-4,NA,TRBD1,TGTGCCAGCAGTGAAGTCGGGACAGGGTCTACAGATACGCAGTATTTT,CASSEVGTGSTDTQYF
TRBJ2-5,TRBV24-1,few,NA,TGTGCCACCAGTGACACACTCAAAGAGACCCAGTACTTC,CATSDTLKETQYF
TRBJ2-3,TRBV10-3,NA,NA,TGTGCCATCAGTTCGACCAGGGAGACAGATACGCAGTATTTT,CAISSTRETDTQYF
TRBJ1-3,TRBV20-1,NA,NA,TGCAGTGCTAGAATTGGTGGGGGCAGCGGAAACACCATATATTTT,CSARIGGGSGNTIYF
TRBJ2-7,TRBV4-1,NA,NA,TGCGCCAGCAGCCAAGGGTGGGGGAGGAGGAACGAGCAGTACTTC,CASSQGWGRRNEQYF
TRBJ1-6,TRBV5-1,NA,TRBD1,TGCGCCAGCAGCTTGGATTGGTTAGGGGGCTCACCCCTCCACTTT,CASSLDWLGGSPLHF
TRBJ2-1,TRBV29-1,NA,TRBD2,TGCAGCGTTGAAGGTTGGACTAGCGGGGGATACAATGAGCAGTTCTTC,CSVEGWTSGGYNEQFF
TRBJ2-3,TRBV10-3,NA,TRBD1,TGTGCCATCAGTGGGTCTGAGGGACAGACGACAGATACGCAGTATTTT,CAISGSEGQTTDTQYF
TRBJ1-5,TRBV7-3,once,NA,TGTGCCAGCAGCTTAAACTTCGCGGAGCCCCAGCATTTT,CASSLNFAEPQHF
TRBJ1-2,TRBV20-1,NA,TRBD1,TGCAGTGCTAGAGTTGGACAGGTCTTTCAAAAAGGCTACACCTTC,CSARVGQVFQKGYTF
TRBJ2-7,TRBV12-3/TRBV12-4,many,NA,TGTGCCAGCAGCCCGTATCGGGCCTACGAGCAGTACTTC,CASSPYRAYEQYF
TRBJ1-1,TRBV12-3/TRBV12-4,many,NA,TGTGCCAGCTATGATTCCTTTATAGGGGGGGGAGCTTTCTTT,CASYDSFIGGGAFF
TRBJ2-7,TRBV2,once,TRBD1,TGTGCCAGCAGCGCCCACCGGGACAGTGCGCAGTACTTC,CASSAHRDSAQYF
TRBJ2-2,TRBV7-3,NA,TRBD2,TGTGCCAGCAGCTTAACGTTCCTAGCGGGGGCCCAACTACCGAACACCGGGGAGCTGTTTTTT,CASSLTFLAGAQLPNTGELFF
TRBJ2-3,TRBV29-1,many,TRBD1,TGCAGCGTTGTAAGGGACAGGGGGTCAGATACGCAGTATTTT,CSVVRDRGSDTQYF
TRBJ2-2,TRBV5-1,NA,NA,TGCGTCACCCAGGCTGGGAGTAACACCGGGGAGCTGTTTTTT,CVTQAGSNTGELFF
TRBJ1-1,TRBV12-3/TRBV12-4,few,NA,TGTGCCAGCAGTTTACATTTAATCAGCACTGAAGCTTTCTTT,CASSLHLISTEAFF
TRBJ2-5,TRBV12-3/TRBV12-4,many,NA,TGTGCCAGCACCCTCAGGGGCGGGGCGGGGACCCAGTACTTC,CASTLRGGAGTQYF
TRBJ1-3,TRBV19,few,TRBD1,TGTGCCAGTAGTATCCGAACCGGACAGGGCGGAAACACCATATATTTT,CASSIRTGQGGNTIYF
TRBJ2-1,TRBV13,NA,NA,TGTGCCGGCAGCCTGATTGGGCTAAACAATGAGCAGTTCTTC,CAGSLIGLNNEQFF
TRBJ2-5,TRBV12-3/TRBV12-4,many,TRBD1,TGTGCCAGCAGTGCCCAGGGGGCGGTCCAAGAGACCCAGTACTTC,CASSAQGAVQETQYF
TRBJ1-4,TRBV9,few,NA,TGTGCCAGCAGCGTAGGGGGGGATGAAAAACTGTTTTTT,CASSVGGDEKLFF
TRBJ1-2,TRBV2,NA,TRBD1,TGTGCCAGCAGAGAGACGGGACAGGGTAAAAATGGCTACACCTTC,CASRETGQGKNGYTF
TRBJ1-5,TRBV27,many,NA,TGTGCCAGCGGTTCCAATCAGCCCCAGCATTTT,CASGSNQPQHF
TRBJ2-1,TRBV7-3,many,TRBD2,TGTGCCAGCAGCTTAACGGCACTAGCGAGTACCAGTGAGCAGTTCTTC,CASSLTALASTSEQFF
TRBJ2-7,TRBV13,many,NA,TGTGCCAGCAGCTTAGGTCAGGCCGGGTACTACGAGCAGTACTTC,CASSLGQAGYYEQYF
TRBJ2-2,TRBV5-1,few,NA,TGCGCCAGCAGCGGGCCTCCCTACTTGACCGGGGAGCTGTTTTTT,CASSGPPYLTGELFF
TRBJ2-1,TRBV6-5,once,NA,TGTGCCAGCAGTTACTCGATTGCCATCTCCTACAATGAGCAGTTCTTC,CASSYSIAISYNEQFF
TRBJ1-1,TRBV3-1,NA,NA,TGTGCCAGCAGCCAAGCGGGCAGGGCAACTGAAGCTTTCTTT,CASSQAGRATEAFF
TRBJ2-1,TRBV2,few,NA,TGTGCCAGCAGCGCCACGGGAAGCTCCTACAATGAGCAGTTCTTC,CASSATGSSYNEQFF
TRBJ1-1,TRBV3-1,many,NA,TGTGCCAGCAGCCAATTAGAGAACACTGAAGCTTTCTTT,CASSQLENTEAFF
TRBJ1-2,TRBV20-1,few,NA,TGCAGTGCTAGACGGGAACAGTTTATAAGCTATGGCTACACCTTC,CSARREQFISYGYTF
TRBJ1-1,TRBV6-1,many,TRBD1,TGTGCCAGCGCCCAGGGGGACACTGAAGCTTTCTTT,CASAQGDTEAFF
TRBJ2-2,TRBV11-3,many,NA,TGTGCCAGCAGATTACAGGGTGGAAGCACCGGGGAGCTGTTTTTT,CASRLQGGSTGELFF
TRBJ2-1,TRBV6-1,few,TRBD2,TGTGCCAGCAGTCGCCGACTAGCGGGGGGCGATGAGCAGTTCTTC,CASSRRLAGGDEQFF
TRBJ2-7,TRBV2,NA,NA,TGTGCCAGCAGTGAAGTTAGGACGGCATCCTACGAGCAGTACTTC,CASSEVRTASYEQYF
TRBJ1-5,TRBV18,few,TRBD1,TGTGCCAGCTCACGCGACAGGGAAAGTCAGCCCCAGCATTTT,CASSRDRESQPQHF
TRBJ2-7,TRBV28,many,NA,TGTGCCAGCAGTTTATCTGCGGCGCTAGGGTACGAGCAGTACTTC,CASSLSAALGYEQYF